This is a list of T cell receptor beta chains from one sample in a study of shared clonotypes between healthy human individuals. Sequencing used immunoSEQ multiplex PCR; TCRdb keeps in-frame clones, though not all of them. Altogether some 2.3 million clones are present, 93% being singletons, with the ten largest covering roughly 0.36%. Material for sequencing was naive CD4+ T cells from PBMCs. The receptor set was obtained from a man aged 18 to 29 in good health. Some clones in this sample may be carry-over from other donors' samples. CDR3s include the opening cysteine and the closing phenylalanine or tryptophan. Each record gives: V gene, J gene, CDR3 length, clone size, D gene, CDR3 DNA, CDR3 protein. D genes are given only for firm matches. Size values are once, few and many counts, or a class for expanded clones, and some rows have none.

V: TRBV28; J: TRBJ2-4; length: 15; size: NA; D: NA; DNA: TGTGCCAGCAGTTTAACTCGTCGGGCCAAAAACATTCAGTACTTC; CDR3: CASSLTRRAKNIQYF
V: TRBV2; J: TRBJ2-7; length: 15; size: NA; D: TRBD2; DNA: TGTGCCAGCAGTGTGGGGACTAGCGGGAGGGGTGAGCAGTACTTC; CDR3: CASSVGTSGRGEQYF
V: TRBV5-1; J: TRBJ2-2; length: 15; size: NA; D: NA; DNA: TGCGCCAGCAGACCGAAAGACTTGAACACCGGGGAGCTGTTTTTT; CDR3: CASRPKDLNTGELFF
V: TRBV2; J: TRBJ1-5; length: 13; size: few; D: NA; DNA: TGTGCCAGCCGACGAGATAGCAATCAGCCCCAGCATTTT; CDR3: CASRRDSNQPQHF
V: TRBV7-2; J: TRBJ2-1; length: 16; size: NA; D: TRBD2; DNA: TGTGCCAGCAGCCTCGGTAGCGGGGGGCATAACAATGAGCAGTTCTTC; CDR3: CASSLGSGGHNNEQFF
V: TRBV5-8; J: TRBJ2-7; length: 16; size: NA; D: TRBD2; DNA: TGTGCCAGCAGAGGCGGGAGTTTAGGATGGGCCTACGAGCAGTACTTC; CDR3: CASRGGSLGWAYEQYF
V: TRBV27; J: TRBJ1-2; length: 18; size: NA; D: TRBD1; DNA: TGTGCCAGCAGTTTATCGCTGGGACAGGGAAAGGAAGGGGTTGGCTACACCTTC; CDR3: CASSLSLGQGKEGVGYTF
V: TRBV27; J: TRBJ1-2; length: 14; size: NA; D: NA; DNA: TGTGCCAGCAGTTTTAGGGGGAGAGTTCATGGCTACACCTTC; CDR3: CASSFRGRVHGYTF
V: TRBV28; J: TRBJ1-3; length: 14; size: NA; D: TRBD1; DNA: TGTGCCAGCATCCCAGGGGGTTCCCGGTACACCATATATTTT; CDR3: CASIPGGSRYTIYF
V: TRBV5-1; J: TRBJ1-1; length: 14; size: NA; D: NA; DNA: TGCGCCAGCAGCCTTGGGGCCGAGGACACTGAAGCTTTCTTT; CDR3: CASSLGAEDTEAFF
V: TRBV6-4; J: TRBJ2-1; length: 16; size: NA; D: NA; DNA: TGTGCCTTTCTAGAGCGGGCATCCGAGGCCAATGGTGAGCAGTTCTTC; CDR3: CAFLERASEANGEQFF
V: TRBV5-1; J: TRBJ2-1; length: 12; size: NA; D: TRBD1; DNA: TGCGCCAGCAGCTTGGGACAGGGTGAGTTGTTCTTC; CDR3: CASSLGQGELFF